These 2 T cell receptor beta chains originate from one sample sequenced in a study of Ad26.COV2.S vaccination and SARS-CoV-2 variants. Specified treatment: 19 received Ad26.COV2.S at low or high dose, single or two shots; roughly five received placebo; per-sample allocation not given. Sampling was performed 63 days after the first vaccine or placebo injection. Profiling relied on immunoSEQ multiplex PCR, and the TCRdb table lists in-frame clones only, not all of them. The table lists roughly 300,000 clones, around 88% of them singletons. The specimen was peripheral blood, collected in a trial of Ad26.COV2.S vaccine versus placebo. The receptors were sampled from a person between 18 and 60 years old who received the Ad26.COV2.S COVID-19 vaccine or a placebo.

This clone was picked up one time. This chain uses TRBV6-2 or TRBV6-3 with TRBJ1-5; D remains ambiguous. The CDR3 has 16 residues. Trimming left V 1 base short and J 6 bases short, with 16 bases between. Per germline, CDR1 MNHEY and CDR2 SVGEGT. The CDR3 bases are TGTGCCAGCAGTTACTTGGGAAGCGGGAGACCTCAGCCCCAGCATTTT. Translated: CASSYLGSGRPQPQHF.

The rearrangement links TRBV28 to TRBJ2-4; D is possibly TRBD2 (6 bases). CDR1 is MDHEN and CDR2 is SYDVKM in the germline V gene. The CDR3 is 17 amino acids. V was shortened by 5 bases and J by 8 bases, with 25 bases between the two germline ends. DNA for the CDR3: TGTGCCAGCAGTACCCAGGTGGGCGGGACCCGGTGGGACATTCAGTACTTC. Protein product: CASSTQVGGTRWDIQYF.